The sequence of this T cell receptor beta chain was determined in a study of shared clonotypes between healthy human individuals. The V and J ends lost 6 bases and 0 bases, in that order; junction bases with no gene match: 2. The CDR3 spans 15 residues. The germline CDR1 and CDR2 sequences are SNHLY and FYNNEI. Comments on this clone: Its cognate antigen is unknown.

Method: immunoSEQ multiplex PCR; TCRdb's copy keeps in-frame clones and lacks some. The profile shows about 2.3 million clones, approximately 95% of them singletons. Points from the study as a whole: Larger richness was generally estimated for naive than memory subsets.

The sequence was collected from a man aged 18 to 30 in good health. Some clones in this sample may be carry-over from other donors' samples. The rearrangement uses TRBV2 and TRBJ2-2; 9 bases are a match to TRBD2. Sequencing was carried out using naive CD4+ T cells from PBMCs. The subset here: CD45RA+ positively selected. Here the CDR3 reads CASSRLAANTGELFF. In DNA form, the CDR3 reads TGTGCCAGCAGCAGACTAGCGGCGAACACCGGGGAGCTGTTTTTT.